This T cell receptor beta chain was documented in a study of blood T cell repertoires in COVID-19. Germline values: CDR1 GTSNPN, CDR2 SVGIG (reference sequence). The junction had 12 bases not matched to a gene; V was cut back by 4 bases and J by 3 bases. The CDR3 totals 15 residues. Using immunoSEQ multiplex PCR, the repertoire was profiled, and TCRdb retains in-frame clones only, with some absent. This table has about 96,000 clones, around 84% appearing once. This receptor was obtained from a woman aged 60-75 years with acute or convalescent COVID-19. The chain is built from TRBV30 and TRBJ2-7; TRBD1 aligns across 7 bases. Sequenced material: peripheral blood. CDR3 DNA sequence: TGTGCCTGGACGGGCAGAGGGGGCCCGCTCTACGAGCAGTACTTC. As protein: CAWTGRGGPLYEQYF.